This TCR beta chain was captured by sequencing in a study of T cell repertoires in ileal Crohn's disease. Germline-derived CDR1 and CDR2 are MNHEY and SMNVEV (reference sequence). This CDR3 spans 14 amino acids. The V gene end was trimmed by 2 bases and the J gene end by 4 bases; junction bases not matched to a gene: 4. Sequencing used immunoSEQ multiplex PCR; TCRdb keeps in-frame clones, though not all of them. The sample has approximately 13,000 clones, 87% seen once. Sequencing was carried out using ileal tissue. The TCR was taken from an adult with Crohn's disease. The chain uses TRBV27 and TRBJ2-7; 8 nucleotides line up with TRBD2. The CDR3 DNA sequence: TGTGCCAGCAGTTTAACTAGCGGAGCATACGAGCAGTACTTC. This codes for CASSLTSGAYEQYF.